The 20 T cell receptor beta chains listed next were all sequenced from one sample in a study of blood T cells in healthy people across ages. It was with a sample-barcoded 5' primer and a J-beta primer mix that a second PCR of about 6 to 12 cycles was run. One entry per CDR3 protein results from TCRdb running MiXCR on the 5' RACE reads. Among 710,000 or so distinct CDR3 sequences listed, roughly 32% were seen once. Sequenced input: blood. These receptor sequences come from a woman of 80 years or more in good health.

The genes are TRBV5-1 and TRBJ2-7; maybe TRBD1 (5 bases). From germline, CDR1 is SGHRS and CDR2 YFSETQ. The CDR3 spans 13 residues. V was trimmed by 1 base and J by 8 bases, leaving 13 bases between them. CDR3 nucleotide sequence: TGCGCCAGCAGCTTGAGCACAGGTTTACAGCAGTACTTC. Translating gives CASSLSTGLQQYF.

Worth noting for this clonotype: Lacking the conserved final phenylalanine or tryptophan, this CDR3 likely reflects a read error. The gene calls are TRBV19 and TRBJ2-3; 9 nucleotides align to TRBD2. This CDR3 spans 15 amino acids. V shed 5 bases, J shed 5 bases, and the junction held 8 bases outside the gene matches. Germline V gene lookup returns CDR1 LNHDA and CDR2 SQIVND (reference sequence). CDR3 DNA: TGTGCCAGTAGTTTCAGCGGGGGGCGGGGAGATACGCAGTATTTG. This gives the protein CASSFSGGRGDTQYL.

The rearrangement joins TRBV15 to TRBJ1-1, with D unclear. Trimming removed 3 bases from V and 3 bases from J, with 8 bases in between. This CDR3 comprises 13 residues. CDR1 and CDR2 from the germline V gene are LNHNV and YYDKDF (reference sequence). The CDR3 spells CATSSRRDTEAFF. The DNA for the CDR3 is TGTGCCACCAGCAGTCGGAGGGACACTGAAGCTTTCTTT.

This clonotype was counted ten times or more. The V and J genes are TRBV21-1 and TRBJ2-1; TRBD1 is the table's D call and was not checked against the DNA. TRBV21-1 is a pseudogene segment. This CDR3 spans 17 amino acids. This CDR3 reads CASSKDRGGGKGIKQFF. CDR3 DNA: TGTGCCAGCAGCAAAGATCGGGGCGGGGGGAAAGGGATCAAGCAGTTCTTC.

This clonotype has at least ten counts. The chain joins TRBV5-1 to TRBJ2-7, with D perhaps matching TRBD1 (6 bases). CDR3 length: 14 residues. The ends were cut back, 1 base at V and 4 bases at J, with 12 bases in the middle. Germline CDR1 is SGHRS and CDR2 is YFSETQ. CDR3 in DNA: TGCGCCAGCAGCTTGTCAGGGGACCTTTACGAGCAGTACTTC. This codes for CASSLSGDLYEQYF. The whole variable domain, filled in from reference TRBV5-1 and TRBJ2-7, reads KAGVTQTPRYLIKTRGQQVTLSCSPISGHRSVSWYQQTPGQGLQFLFEYFSETQRNKGNFPGRFSGRQFSNSRSEMNVSTLELGDSALYLCASSLSGDLYEQYFGPGTRLTVT.

This clonotype was observed a handful of times. This chain uses TRBV30 with TRBJ2-1; TRBD1 aligns across 7 bases. Germline V gives CDR1 GTSNPN, CDR2 SVGIG (reference sequence). This CDR3 is 11 amino acids long. The V segment lost 2 bases and the J segment 9 bases; nucleotides outside the gene matches: 1. CDR3 in DNA: TGTGCCTGGAGTTACAGGGGTGAGCAGTTCTTC. As protein: CAWSYRGEQFF.

V gene TRBV30 combines with J gene TRBJ1-1; 7 bases line up with TRBD1. The CDR3 spans 14 residues. Looked up from germline, CDR1 is GTSNPN and CDR2 is SVGIG (reference sequence). Germline trimming cut 1 base from V and 1 base from J; bases unmatched to any gene: 3. The CDR3 DNA reads as TGTGCCTGGAGTGGAGGGGGCGGGAACACTGAAGCTTTCTTT. As protein: CAWSGGGGNTEAFF.

This clonotype appeared a single time. Since a much larger clone is just one base distant, this may be a read error. The rearrangement uses TRBV12-3 or TRBV12-4 and TRBJ2-3, with 14 bases that match TRBD2. The CDR3 runs 19 residues. The CDR3 here is CAGSLASGTSGGRSDTQYF. For the CDR3, the DNA is TGTGCCGGCAGTTTAGCTTCCGGGACTAGCGGGGGTAGATCAGATACGCAGTATTTT.

Comment on this clonotype: A read error may produce the germline difference seen at one junction end. The J gene is TRBJ1-2, the V gene TRBV4-3; 11 bases fit TRBD1. Looked up from germline, CDR1 is LGHNA and CDR2 is YSLEER. The CDR3 runs to 14 residues. This CDR3 reads CASSPGQGGYDYTF. DNA of the CDR3: TGCGCCAGCAGCCCGGGACAGGGGGGATATGACTACACCTTC.

Comments on this clonotype: A much bigger clone sits one base away, suggesting this may be a read error. The chain employs TRBV7-3 and TRBJ1-1; no firm D call. Germline CDR1 reads SGHTA; CDR2 reads FQGTGA. CDR3 size: 13 residues. Trimming left V 8 bases short and J 2 bases short, with 12 bases between. CDR3 protein: CASSKDINTEAFF. As DNA, the CDR3 is TGTGCCAGCTCCAAGGATATAAACACTGAAGCTTTCTTT.

This clonotype has a count of ten or more. V usage is TRBV5-1 and J usage is TRBJ2-1; 9 positions agree with TRBD2. Germline assignment: CDR1 SGHRS and CDR2 YFSETQ. Germline trimming cut 4 bases from V and 9 bases from J; bases unmatched to any gene: 11. This CDR3 comprises 15 residues. The CDR3 protein is CASSAGRGGSTEQFF. CDR3 DNA: TGCGCCAGCAGCGCGGGGCGGGGGGGCTCTACTGAGCAGTTCTTC.

The sample holds many counts of this clonotype. The V gene is TRBV7-9, the J gene TRBJ2-7; 12 bases align to TRBD2. The CDR3 has 18 amino acids. V lost 5 bases to trimming and J lost 1 base; unmatched junction nucleotides: 12. Per germline, CDR1 SEHNR and CDR2 FQNEAQ (reference sequence). This chain's CDR3 is CASSLRAFGTSGSYEQYF. The CDR3 DNA is TGTGCCAGCAGCCTAAGGGCATTTGGGACTAGCGGGTCCTACGAGCAGTACTTC.

This clonotype was counted at least ten times. This chain links TRBV19 with TRBJ2-1, with a possible D match to TRBD1 (5 bases). Trimming left V 5 bases short and J 5 bases short, with 16 bases between. CDR1 and CDR2 from the germline V gene are LNHDA and SQIVND (reference sequence). This CDR3 region has 15 residues. CDR3: CASSWATRADNEQFF. The CDR3 DNA reads as TGTGCCAGTAGTTGGGCGACCAGGGCAGACAATGAGCAGTTCTTC.

This clonotype showed up many times. The chain carries TRBV5-1 and TRBJ2-5; D is perhaps TRBD2 (6 bases). With the DNA end fitting TRBJ2-7 better, the J assignment may be wrong. CDR1 and CDR2 from the germline V gene are SGHRS and YFSETQ. The CDR3 is 14 amino acids. This chain's CDR3 is CASSLAELRGEQYF. CDR3 DNA sequence: TGCGCCAGCAGCTTGGCCGAGCTGCGGGGCGAGCAGTACTTC.

The gene calls are TRBV7-9 and TRBJ1-5, with TRBD1 as a possible D gene (6 bases). The CDR3 is 14 residues long. Trimming cost V 6 bases and J 3 bases, with 12 bases left between them. Per the germline V gene, CDR1 is SEHNR and CDR2 is FQNEAQ (reference sequence). CDR3 region: CASRMGGHNQPQHF. CDR3 DNA sequence: TGTGCCAGCAGGATGGGGGGGCACAATCAGCCCCAGCATTTT.

The J gene is TRBJ2-2, the V gene TRBV6-1; D gene ambiguous. The germline V gene encodes CDR1 MNHNS and CDR2 SASEGT. The CDR3 has 14 residues. Trimming cost V 11 bases and J 3 bases, with 16 bases left between them. The CDR3 bases are TGTGCCGGCACTGGCGGAGATTACACCGGGGAGCTGTTTTTT. Translated: CAGTGGDYTGELFF.

This clonotype has just one count. Since the CDR3 does not end with the conserved phenylalanine or tryptophan, this likely comes from a read error. This sequence joins TRBV9 and TRBJ2-5; unclear D gene. The J call may be incorrect, as the DNA end agrees better with TRBJ2-7. There are 13 residues in the CDR3. The germline V gene has CDR1 SGDLS and CDR2 YYNGEE. The CDR3 loop reads CASSVGAPYEQYS. CDR3 DNA: TGTGCCAGCAGCGTAGGGGCCCCCTACGAGCAGTACTCC.

This clonotype appeared many times. The chain recombines TRBV20-1 with TRBJ1-2, with no clear D. The CDR3 runs 12 residues. Between the trimmed V and J ends, which lost 0 bases and 3 bases, there was a span of 5 bases. The germline V gene has CDR1 DFQATT and CDR2 SNEGSKA (reference sequence). The CDR3 protein is CSARETYYGYTF. The CDR3 region has the DNA TGCAGTGCTAGAGAGACCTACTATGGCTACACCTTC.

On this clonotype: This could be a read error, since a much larger clone is one nucleotide away. The rearrangement links TRBV24-1 to TRBJ2-1, with a tentative D call TRBD1 (5 bases). The CDR3 length is 13 residues. V was trimmed by 7 bases and J by 8 bases, leaving 14 bases between them. Germline V CDR1 and CDR2: KGHDR, SFDVKD. For the CDR3, the DNA is TGTGCCACCAGGGGGCCGCAGGTAGATGAGCAGTTCTTC. It translates to CATRGPQVDEQFF.

Comment on this clonotype: A much larger clone lies a single base off, so this may be a read error. The J gene is TRBJ1-5, the V gene TRBV20-1; 8 nucleotides agree with TRBD1. This CDR3 contains 15 residues. Germline V CDR1 and CDR2: DFQATT, SNEGSKA (reference sequence). The CDR3 region has the DNA TGCAGTGCTAGCCGCGGACAGGGAAGCAATCAGCCCCCGCATTTT. It encodes CSASRGQGSNQPPHF.